A selection of T cell receptor beta chains follows, all from one sample in a study of radiation and T cells in renal cell carcinoma. The table came from immunoSEQ multiplex PCR; TCRdb's copy has only in-frame clones and leaves some out. The sample contains more than 95,000 clones, about four fifths of which appear only once. Sample: blood, taken from a patient whose treatment included radiotherapy and nephrectomy. The receptors here all came from a man aged 50 to 60 with renal cell carcinoma. Each CDR3 is given with its conserved first and last residue. The D gene is left open where the match is weak. For some rows the clone size is stated as once, few or many, or as a class when expanded; others skip it.

clone size	CDR3 length	V gene	D gene	J gene	CDR3 protein	CDR3 DNA
-	11	TRBV6-1	-	TRBJ1-1	CASVANTEAFF	TGTGCCAGCGTCGCGAACACTGAAGCTTTCTTT
few	13	TRBV30	TRBD2	TRBJ2-1	CAWSSLADNEQFF	TGTGCCTGGAGTTCTCTAGCGGACAATGAGCAGTTCTTC
-	15	TRBV6-1	-	TRBJ2-2	CASTRQAPNTGELFF	TGTGCCAGCACCCGCCAGGCCCCGAACACCGGGGAGCTGTTTTTT
few	12	TRBV28	-	TRBJ1-5	CASSQLNQPQHF	TGTGCCAGCAGCCAATTGAATCAGCCCCAGCATTTT
-	14	TRBV2	-	TRBJ2-2	CASSREGHTGELFF	TGTGCCAGCAGTCGCGAGGGGCACACCGGGGAGCTGTTTTTT
-	14	TRBV18	-	TRBJ1-2	CASSKNPRGDGYTF	TGTGCCAGCTCAAAAAATCCCAGGGGAGATGGCTACACCTTC
-	15	TRBV15	-	TRBJ1-2	CATSRAMTANYGYTF	TGTGCCACCAGCAGAGCCATGACAGCGAACTATGGCTACACCTTC
-	18	TRBV27	TRBD1	TRBJ1-5	CASSLKGGTGGFNQPQHF	TGTGCCAGCAGTCTAAAGGGAGGGACAGGGGGCTTTAATCAGCCCCAGCATTTT
-	15	TRBV4-1	TRBD1	TRBJ1-2	CASSQAGGNNYGYTF	TGCGCCAGCAGCCAGGCAGGGGGCAATAACTATGGCTACACCTTC
-	13	TRBV6-5	-	TRBJ1-5	CASSDTGNQPQHF	TGTGCCAGCAGCGATACGGGGAATCAGCCCCAGCATTTT
-	18	TRBV5-1	TRBD1	TRBJ1-2	CASSPTGTGTYLNYGYTF	TGCGCCAGCAGCCCTACCGGGACAGGGACCTACCTTAACTATGGCTACACCTTC
few	15	TRBV7-8	-	TRBJ2-7	CASSSASGLLGEQYF	TGTGCCAGCAGCTCCGCATCTGGCCTCTTAGGCGAGCAGTACTTC
-	14	TRBV2	TRBD1	TRBJ1-1	CASTVRQGGTEAFF	TGTGCCAGCACCGTACGACAGGGAGGGACTGAAGCTTTCTTT
-	15	TRBV4-3	TRBD2	TRBJ2-3	CASSQDIRGADTQYF	TGCGCCAGCAGCCAAGATATACGGGGGGCAGATACGCAGTATTTT
-	16	TRBV5-1	-	TRBJ1-1	CASSLNRAGKYTEAFF	TGCGCCAGCAGCTTGAATCGCGCGGGTAAATACACTGAAGCTTTCTTT
-	14	TRBV7-2	-	TRBJ2-1	CASSFFQIYNEQFF	TGTGCCAGCAGCTTTTTTCAAATCTACAATGAGCAGTTCTTC
-	15	TRBV9	-	TRBJ2-7	CASSPGEGTAYEQYF	TGTGCCAGCAGCCCAGGGGAGGGCACAGCCTACGAGCAGTACTTC
-	11	TRBV4-2	-	TRBJ2-7	CASSGGDEQYF	TGTGCCAGCAGCGGCGGCGACGAGCAGTACTTC
-	14	TRBV27	TRBD2	TRBJ2-1	CASRREVGYNEQFF	TGTGCCAGCAGGCGGGAGGTCGGCTACAATGAGCAGTTCTTC